The present entry profiles one T cell receptor beta chain with its context. The data were taken from a study of CD8 T cells in Susac syndrome. RNA totalling roughly 0.45 to 1 ug underwent reverse transcription with random hexamers. TCRdb re-analysed the immunoSEQ multiplex PCR reads in MiXCR, keeping a single row per CDR3 protein. The sample gives 150,000 to 200,000 distinct CDR3 sequences, more than 90% of which show up once; around 0.096% is in the top ten. The CDR3 has 14 amino acids. Germline loops: CDR1 SGHRS, CDR2 YFSETQ. The junction had 7 bases not matched to a gene; V was cut back by 3 bases and J by 5 bases.

This TCR derives from a human donor with Susac syndrome. J is TRBJ2-7 and V is TRBV5-1; TRBD1 matches 8 bases. The sequenced sample consisted of CD4+ T cells from PBMCs. The CDR3 DNA reads TGCGCCAGCAGCTGGGGGACAGGTCTCGACGAGCAGTACTTC. Translating gives CASSWGTGLDEQYF.